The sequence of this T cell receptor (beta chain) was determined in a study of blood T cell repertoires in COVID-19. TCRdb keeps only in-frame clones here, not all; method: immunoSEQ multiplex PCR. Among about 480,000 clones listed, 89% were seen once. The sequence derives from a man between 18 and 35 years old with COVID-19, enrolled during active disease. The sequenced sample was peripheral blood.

CDR3 sequence: CASSQELPSTDTQYF. In nucleotides, the CDR3 is TGTGCCAGCAGCCAAGAACTACCTAGCACAGATACGCAGTATTTT. The rearrangement uses TRBV4-2 and TRBJ2-3; no firm D call. Germline V gene lookup returns CDR1 LGHNA and CDR2 YNFKEQ. The length of the CDR3 is 15 residues. Trimming stripped 0 bases from V and 0 bases from J, with 7 bases between.